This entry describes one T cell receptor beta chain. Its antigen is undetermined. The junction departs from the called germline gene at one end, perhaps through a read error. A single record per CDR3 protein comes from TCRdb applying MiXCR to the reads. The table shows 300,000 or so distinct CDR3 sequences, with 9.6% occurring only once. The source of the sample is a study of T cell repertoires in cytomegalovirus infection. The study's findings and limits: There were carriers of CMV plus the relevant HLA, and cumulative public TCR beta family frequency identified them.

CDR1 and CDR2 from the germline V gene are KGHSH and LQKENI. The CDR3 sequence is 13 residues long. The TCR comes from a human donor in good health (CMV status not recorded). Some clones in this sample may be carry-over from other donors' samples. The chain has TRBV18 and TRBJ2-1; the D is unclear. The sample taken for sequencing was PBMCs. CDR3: CANSPPSDNEQFF. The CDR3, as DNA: TGTGCCAACTCACCACCTTCAGACAATGAGCAGTTCTTC.